A selection of T cell receptor beta chains follows, all from one sample in a study of blood T cells in healthy people across ages. In TCRdb, the 5' RACE reads were re-called with MiXCR into one record per CDR3 protein. The table records 1.5 million to 2 million distinct CDR3 sequences, 49% of them present only once. Source material: blood. These receptors came from a woman between 40 and 55 years old in good health. CDR3s include the opening cysteine and the closing phenylalanine or tryptophan. The order of the fields is J gene, clone size, D gene, V gene, CDR3 DNA, CDR3 protein. D genes are given only for firm matches. Size is stated for part of the rows, as once, few or many counts, or as a class when the clone is expanded.

j_call: TRBJ2-5; clone_size: .; d_call: TRBD2; v_call: TRBV6-5; cdr3_nt: TGTGCCAGCAGTTCTAGCGGGGATCAGGAGACCCAGTACTTC; cdr3_aa: CASSSSGDQETQYF
j_call: TRBJ2-3; clone_size: few; d_call: .; v_call: TRBV10-3; cdr3_nt: TGTGCCATCAGTGAAGGGAGAGGCGCAGATACGCAGTATTTT; cdr3_aa: CAISEGRGADTQYF
j_call: TRBJ1-2; clone_size: .; d_call: TRBD1; v_call: TRBV7-9; cdr3_nt: TGTGCCAGCAGCAGGGGGCCAACCCCTGTGTATGGCTACACCTTC; cdr3_aa: CASSRGPTPVYGYTF
j_call: TRBJ1-2; clone_size: few; d_call: TRBD1; v_call: TRBV4-3; cdr3_nt: TGCGCCAGCAGCCAAGCCCCCGGACAGGGAGGATTCTATGGCTACACCTTC; cdr3_aa: CASSQAPGQGGFYGYTF
j_call: TRBJ2-1; clone_size: few; d_call: .; v_call: TRBV9; cdr3_nt: TGTGCCAGCGTTAGGGGGTCCAGCTCCTACAATGAGCAGTTCTTC; cdr3_aa: CASVRGSSSYNEQFF
j_call: TRBJ1-4; clone_size: once; d_call: TRBD1; v_call: TRBV5-6; cdr3_nt: TGTGCCAGCAGCGACTTTGTACGGGACAGGGCTGAAAAACTGTTTTTT; cdr3_aa: CASSDFVRDRAEKLFF
j_call: TRBJ1-6; clone_size: .; d_call: .; v_call: TRBV4-3; cdr3_nt: TGCGCCAGCAGCCAAGGACGGGGCTCCTATAATTCACCCCTCCACTTT; cdr3_aa: CASSQGRGSYNSPLHF
j_call: TRBJ1-2; clone_size: .; d_call: .; v_call: TRBV4-3; cdr3_nt: TGCGCCAGCAGCCAAGAGCAGGGCCTACTTTATGGCTACACCTTC; cdr3_aa: CASSQEQGLLYGYTF
j_call: TRBJ2-1; clone_size: once; d_call: .; v_call: TRBV11-1; cdr3_nt: TGTGCCAGCAGCTTAGGCAGGGGTGGGTTTAATGAGCAGTTCTTC; cdr3_aa: CASSLGRGGFNEQFF
j_call: TRBJ2-1; clone_size: .; d_call: TRBD2; v_call: TRBV20-1; cdr3_nt: TGCAGTGCACGACTAGCGGGGTTACAACGGCAGTTCTTC; cdr3_aa: CSARLAGLQRQFF
j_call: TRBJ1-6; clone_size: .; d_call: .; v_call: TRBV6-5; cdr3_nt: TGTGCCAGCAGTTACGGACTGGGGTGGTATAATTCACCCCTCCACTTT; cdr3_aa: CASSYGLGWYNSPLHF
j_call: TRBJ2-5; clone_size: .; d_call: .; v_call: TRBV20-1; cdr3_nt: TGCAGTGCTTACACCCCGACAGCCGGCGAAGAGACCCAGTACTTC; cdr3_aa: CSAYTPTAGEETQYF
j_call: TRBJ1-1; clone_size: .; d_call: .; v_call: TRBV7-9; cdr3_nt: TGCGCCAGCAGACCGGACACCCTGAACACTGAAGCTTTCTTT; cdr3_aa: CASRPDTLNTEAFF
j_call: TRBJ1-4; clone_size: .; d_call: .; v_call: TRBV12-3/TRBV12-4; cdr3_nt: TGTGCCAGCAGCGGAGGATTGGGTGAAAAACTGTTTTTT; cdr3_aa: CASSGGLGEKLFF
j_call: TRBJ2-3; clone_size: once; d_call: .; v_call: TRBV7-9; cdr3_nt: TGTGCCGGCAGCCTATCGCTATCCGATACGCAGTATTTT; cdr3_aa: CAGSLSLSDTQYF
j_call: TRBJ2-1; clone_size: few; d_call: .; v_call: TRBV9; cdr3_nt: TGTGCCAGCAGCCCCGGTAGCAACTACAATGAGCAGTTCTTC; cdr3_aa: CASSPGSNYNEQFF
j_call: TRBJ2-3; clone_size: few; d_call: TRBD1; v_call: TRBV27; cdr3_nt: TGTGCCAGCAGTCCTAACAGGGGAGATACGCAGTATTTT; cdr3_aa: CASSPNRGDTQYF
j_call: TRBJ2-2; clone_size: .; d_call: TRBD2; v_call: TRBV4-3; cdr3_nt: TGCGCCAGCAGCCAGATTAGCGGGGGGGAGCTGTTTTTT; cdr3_aa: CASSQISGGELFF
j_call: TRBJ2-5; clone_size: few; d_call: .; v_call: TRBV29-1; cdr3_nt: TGCAGCGCAGGGTATTTAGCAGGGGCTGGAGAGACCCAGTACTTC; cdr3_aa: CSAGYLAGAGETQYF
j_call: TRBJ2-7; clone_size: .; d_call: .; v_call: TRBV5-6; cdr3_nt: TGTGCCAGCAGCCCGCGAACTCTCACAGGGTCCTACGAGCAGTACTTC; cdr3_aa: CASSPRTLTGSYEQYF
j_call: TRBJ1-1; clone_size: .; d_call: .; v_call: TRBV29-1; cdr3_nt: TGCAGCGTAGTCACCGGGACACTAGACACTGAAGCTTTCTTT; cdr3_aa: CSVVTGTLDTEAFF
j_call: TRBJ1-2; clone_size: .; d_call: .; v_call: TRBV7-2; cdr3_nt: TGTGCCAGCAGCTTAGTTCGGGCCGGGGCCTATGGCTACACCTTC; cdr3_aa: CASSLVRAGAYGYTF
j_call: TRBJ1-2; clone_size: .; d_call: .; v_call: TRBV12-3/TRBV12-4; cdr3_nt: TGTGCCAGCAGTTCAAGAACAGGGTTCTATGGCTACACCTTC; cdr3_aa: CASSSRTGFYGYTF
j_call: TRBJ1-2; clone_size: few; d_call: .; v_call: TRBV4-3; cdr3_nt: TGCGCCAGCAGCCAAGAAATGGGCAGGACCTCCTATGGCTACACCTTC; cdr3_aa: CASSQEMGRTSYGYTF
j_call: TRBJ2-5; clone_size: .; d_call: .; v_call: TRBV6-1; cdr3_nt: TGTGCCAGCAGTCCCGGGACCCCAAAAGAGACCCAGTACTTC; cdr3_aa: CASSPGTPKETQYF
j_call: TRBJ2-7; clone_size: .; d_call: TRBD1; v_call: TRBV28; cdr3_nt: TGTGCCAGCAGTCTCGGGACAGGGGCCTACTCCGAGCAGTACTTC; cdr3_aa: CASSLGTGAYSEQYF
j_call: TRBJ2-1; clone_size: .; d_call: TRBD2; v_call: TRBV20-1; cdr3_nt: TGCAGTGCTAGAGACCAGACTAGCGGGAGGGCAAGGGAGCAGTTCTTC; cdr3_aa: CSARDQTSGRAREQFF
j_call: TRBJ2-5; clone_size: few; d_call: .; v_call: TRBV20-1; cdr3_nt: TGCAGTGCTAGAGATTCAGGGCGTCAAGAGACCCAGTACTTC; cdr3_aa: CSARDSGRQETQYF
j_call: TRBJ2-1; clone_size: few; d_call: TRBD2; v_call: TRBV7-2; cdr3_nt: TGTGCCAGCAGCTTAGCTGGCGGGGGGGCCAGAAATGAGCAGTTCTTC; cdr3_aa: CASSLAGGGARNEQFF
j_call: TRBJ2-7; clone_size: .; d_call: .; v_call: TRBV15; cdr3_nt: TGTGCCACCAGCAGCGTCAGCTCCTACGGGCAGTACTTC; cdr3_aa: CATSSVSSYGQYF
j_call: TRBJ2-3; clone_size: few; d_call: .; v_call: TRBV20-1; cdr3_nt: TGCAGTGCTAGAGGAGGGTGGTCGATGACTGGCACAGATACGCAGTATTTT; cdr3_aa: CSARGGWSMTGTDTQYF
j_call: TRBJ2-5; clone_size: .; d_call: TRBD2; v_call: TRBV27; cdr3_nt: TGTGCCAGCAGACCCCTAGCGGGGGGCAGGGAGACCCAGTACTTC; cdr3_aa: CASRPLAGGRETQYF
j_call: TRBJ2-6; clone_size: .; d_call: .; v_call: TRBV28; cdr3_nt: TGTGCCAGCATGTCCGCTGGGGCCAACGTCCTGACTTTC; cdr3_aa: CASMSAGANVLTF
j_call: TRBJ1-4; clone_size: .; d_call: .; v_call: TRBV4-3; cdr3_nt: TGCGCCAGCAGCCAAGATTATTGGGGTACAACTAATGAAAAACTGTTTTTT; cdr3_aa: CASSQDYWGTTNEKLFF
j_call: TRBJ2-1; clone_size: .; d_call: TRBD2; v_call: TRBV6-2/TRBV6-3; cdr3_nt: TGTGCCAGCAGTTACTCACTCCCTAGCGGGGGGGCCAATGAGCAGTTCTTC; cdr3_aa: CASSYSLPSGGANEQFF
j_call: TRBJ2-5; clone_size: .; d_call: .; v_call: TRBV24-1; cdr3_nt: TGTGCCACCAGTGACCGCCACCCAGGGGCCCAAGAGACCCAGTACTTC; cdr3_aa: CATSDRHPGAQETQYF
j_call: TRBJ2-1; clone_size: .; d_call: TRBD1; v_call: TRBV10-3; cdr3_nt: TGTGCCATCAGTGAGCCGGACAGGGGGCTTTACAATGAGCAGTTCTTC; cdr3_aa: CAISEPDRGLYNEQFF
j_call: TRBJ2-7; clone_size: once; d_call: .; v_call: TRBV18; cdr3_nt: TGTGCCAGCTCACCACGGGACGACTACGAGCAGTACTTC; cdr3_aa: CASSPRDDYEQYF
j_call: TRBJ2-1; clone_size: .; d_call: TRBD1; v_call: TRBV11-3; cdr3_nt: TGTGCCAGCAGCTTAGTAACAGGGGGCATGGGGGAGCAGTTCTTC; cdr3_aa: CASSLVTGGMGEQFF
j_call: TRBJ2-3; clone_size: few; d_call: TRBD2; v_call: TRBV20-1; cdr3_nt: TGCAGTGCTAGTGGCCGGGGGGGCACAGATACGCAGTATTTT; cdr3_aa: CSASGRGGTDTQYF
j_call: TRBJ2-7; clone_size: .; d_call: .; v_call: TRBV5-1; cdr3_nt: TGCGCCAGCATGTCCGACAGTCGCTACGAGCAGTACTTC; cdr3_aa: CASMSDSRYEQYF
j_call: TRBJ2-1; clone_size: .; d_call: .; v_call: TRBV2; cdr3_nt: TGTGCCAGCAGTCCTATGAGGCGGGACAACTACAATGAGCAGTTCTTC; cdr3_aa: CASSPMRRDNYNEQFF
j_call: TRBJ2-3; clone_size: .; d_call: .; v_call: TRBV5-1; cdr3_nt: TGCGCCAGCAGCCCGGCGGGTGCGGTAGGCACAGATACGCAGTATTTT; cdr3_aa: CASSPAGAVGTDTQYF
j_call: TRBJ2-7; clone_size: once; d_call: TRBD1; v_call: TRBV5-1; cdr3_nt: TGCGCCAGCAGCTTGGGGGGGTCAGGGGGCATGTACTTC; cdr3_aa: CASSLGGSGGMYF
j_call: TRBJ2-5; clone_size: .; d_call: TRBD2; v_call: TRBV25-1; cdr3_nt: TGTGCCAGCAGCGAAAGCGGGGGGCTCTACCAAGAGACCCAGTACTTC; cdr3_aa: CASSESGGLYQETQYF
j_call: TRBJ2-5; clone_size: .; d_call: .; v_call: TRBV7-7; cdr3_nt: TGTGCTACCGGGGGGCCTCCAGAGACCCAGTACTTC; cdr3_aa: CATGGPPETQYF
j_call: TRBJ2-1; clone_size: .; d_call: TRBD2; v_call: TRBV5-5; cdr3_nt: TGTGCCAGCAGCCCGGGACTAGCGGTTAACAATGAGCAGTTCTTC; cdr3_aa: CASSPGLAVNNEQFF
j_call: TRBJ2-7; clone_size: few; d_call: .; v_call: TRBV20-1; cdr3_nt: TGCAGTGCTACCCGACAGGCAGGTGGGAACTTTTACGAGCAGTACTTC; cdr3_aa: CSATRQAGGNFYEQYF
j_call: TRBJ2-5; clone_size: few; d_call: .; v_call: TRBV12-3/TRBV12-4; cdr3_nt: TGTGCCAGCAGCTTAGAGGGGCACTTCCTAGGCCAAGAGACCCAGTACTTC; cdr3_aa: CASSLEGHFLGQETQYF
j_call: TRBJ2-7; clone_size: few; d_call: .; v_call: TRBV7-2; cdr3_nt: TGTGCCAGCAGCTTATCAAGGGAGCAGGCGGAAGAGCAGTACTTC; cdr3_aa: CASSLSREQAEEQYF
j_call: TRBJ2-5; clone_size: .; d_call: TRBD2; v_call: TRBV11-1; cdr3_nt: TGTGCCAGCAGCCACGGGAGCGGGGGAAGACAGACCCAGTACTTC; cdr3_aa: CASSHGSGGRQTQYF